This TCR beta chain emerged from a study of blood T cell repertoires in COVID-19. CDR3 length: 15 amino acids. With V trimmed by 3 bases and J by 2 bases, 4 bases remained unmatched. Germline V lookup: CDR1 SGHAT, CDR2 FQNNGV. The table came from immunoSEQ multiplex PCR; TCRdb's copy has only in-frame clones and leaves some out. The sample lists fewer than 350,000 clones, about nine tenths occurring once. The receptor was isolated from a woman between 40 and 55 years old with acute COVID-19. The genes are TRBV11-2 and TRBJ2-1; 7 bases align to TRBD1. The sample taken for sequencing was PBMCs or T cells enriched from blood (not recorded which). The CDR3 nucleotides read TGTGCCAGCAGCTTCGGGGACAGTACCTACAATGAGCAGTTCTTC. This encodes CASSFGDSTYNEQFF. Based on the CDR3 plus reference TRBV11-2 and TRBJ2-1, the full variable domain is EAGVAQSPRYKIIEKRQSVAFWCNPISGHATLYWYQQILGQGPKLLIQFQNNGVVDDSQLPKDRFSAERLKGVDSTLKIQPAKLEDSAVYLCASSFGDSTYNEQFFGPGTRLTVL.